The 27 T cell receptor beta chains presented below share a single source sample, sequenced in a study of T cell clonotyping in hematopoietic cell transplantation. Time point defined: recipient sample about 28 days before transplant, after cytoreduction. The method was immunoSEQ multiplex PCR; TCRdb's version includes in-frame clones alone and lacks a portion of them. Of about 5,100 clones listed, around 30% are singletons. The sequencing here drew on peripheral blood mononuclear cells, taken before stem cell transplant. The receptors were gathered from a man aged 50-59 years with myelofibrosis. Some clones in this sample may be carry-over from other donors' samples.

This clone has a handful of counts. The CDR3 nucleotides read TGTGCCAGCAGTGAACGGACAGGGAACACCGGGGAGCTGTTTTTT. This gives the protein CASSERTGNTGELFF. The chain uses TRBV6-1 and TRBJ2-2; 7 bases are a match to TRBD1. The V gene's germline CDR1 is MNHNS and CDR2 SASEGT. Germline trimming cut 2 bases from V and 1 base from J; bases unmatched to any gene: 1. This CDR3 region has 15 residues.

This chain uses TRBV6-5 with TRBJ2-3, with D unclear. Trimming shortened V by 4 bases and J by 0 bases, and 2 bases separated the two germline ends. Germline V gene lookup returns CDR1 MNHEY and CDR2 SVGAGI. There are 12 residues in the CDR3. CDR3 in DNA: TGTGCCAGCAGTTCTAGCACAGATACGCAGTATTTT. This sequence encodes CASSSSTDTQYF.

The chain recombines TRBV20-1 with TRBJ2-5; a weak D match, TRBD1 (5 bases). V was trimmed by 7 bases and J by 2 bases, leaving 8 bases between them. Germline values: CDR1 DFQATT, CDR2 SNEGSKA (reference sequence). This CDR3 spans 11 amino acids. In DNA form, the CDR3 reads TGCAGTGGGCAGGGACAAGAGACCCAGTACTTC. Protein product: CSGQGQETQYF.

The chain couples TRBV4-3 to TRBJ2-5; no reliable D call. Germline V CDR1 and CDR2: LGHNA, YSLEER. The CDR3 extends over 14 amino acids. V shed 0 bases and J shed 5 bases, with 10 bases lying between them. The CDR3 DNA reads TGCGCCAGCAGCCAAGAAAGGAGTGTGGAGACCCAGTACTTC. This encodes CASSQERSVETQYF.

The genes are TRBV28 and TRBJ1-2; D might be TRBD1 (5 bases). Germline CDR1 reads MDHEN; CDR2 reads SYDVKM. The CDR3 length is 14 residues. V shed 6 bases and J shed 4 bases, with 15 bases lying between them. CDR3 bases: TGTGCCAGCAGCCGTGTAGGGGTTATCTATGGCTACACCTTC. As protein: CASSRVGVIYGYTF.

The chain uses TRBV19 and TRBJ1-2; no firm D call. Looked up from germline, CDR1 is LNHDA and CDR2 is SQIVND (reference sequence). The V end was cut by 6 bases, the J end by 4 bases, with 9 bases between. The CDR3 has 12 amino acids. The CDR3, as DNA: TGTGCCAGTAGGCCGGGCCCCTATGGCTACACCTTC. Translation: CASRPGPYGYTF.

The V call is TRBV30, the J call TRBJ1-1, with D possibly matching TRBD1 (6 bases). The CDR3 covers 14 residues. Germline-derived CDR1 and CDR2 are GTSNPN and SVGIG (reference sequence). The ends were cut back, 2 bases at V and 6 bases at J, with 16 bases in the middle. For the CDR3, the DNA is TGTGCCTGGAGTATGGGGGCATTTGGGTCTGAAGCTTTCTTT. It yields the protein CAWSMGAFGSEAFF. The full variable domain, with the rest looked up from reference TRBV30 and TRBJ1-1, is SQTIHQWPATLVQPVGSPLSLECTVEGTSNPNLYWYRQAAGRGLQLLFYSVGIGQISSEVPQNLSASRPQDRQFILSSKKLLLSDSGFYLCAWSMGAFGSEAFFGQGTRLTVV.

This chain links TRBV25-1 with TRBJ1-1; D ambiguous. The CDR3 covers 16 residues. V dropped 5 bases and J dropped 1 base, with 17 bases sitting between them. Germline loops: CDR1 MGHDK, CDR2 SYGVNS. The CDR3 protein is CASSPNGAGRNTEAFF. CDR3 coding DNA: TGTGCCAGCAGTCCGAACGGAGCGGGGAGGAACACTGAAGCTTTCTTT.

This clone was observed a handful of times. In DNA form, the CDR3 reads TGTGCCAGCAGTGCAATAGCGGGGGCATCCTACGAGCAGTACTTC. Protein: CASSAIAGASYEQYF. J is TRBJ2-7 and V is TRBV6-5; 9 nucleotides align to TRBD2. V was clipped by 5 bases and J by 1 base; unmatched bases: 6. The CDR3 consists of 15 residues. The germline gives CDR1 MNHEY, CDR2 SVGAGI.

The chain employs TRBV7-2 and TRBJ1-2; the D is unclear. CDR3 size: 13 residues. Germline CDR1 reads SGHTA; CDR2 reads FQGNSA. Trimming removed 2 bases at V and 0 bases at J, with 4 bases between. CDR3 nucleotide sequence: TGTGCCAGCAGCTTAACCCCTAACTATGGCTACACCTTC. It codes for CASSLTPNYGYTF. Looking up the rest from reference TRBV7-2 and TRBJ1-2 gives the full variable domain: GAGVSQSPSNKVTEKGKDVELRCDPISGHTALYWYRQSLGQGLEFLIYFQGNSAPDKSGLPSDRFSAERTGGSVSTLTIQRTQQEDSAVYLCASSLTPNYGYTFGSGTRLTVV.

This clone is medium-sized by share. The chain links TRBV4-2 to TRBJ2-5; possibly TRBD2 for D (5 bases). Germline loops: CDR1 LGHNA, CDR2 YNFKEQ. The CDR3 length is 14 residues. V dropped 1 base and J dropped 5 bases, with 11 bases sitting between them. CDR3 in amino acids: CASSQAAPGETQYF. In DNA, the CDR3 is TGTGCCAGCAGCCAAGCCGCCCCGGGGGAGACCCAGTACTTC.

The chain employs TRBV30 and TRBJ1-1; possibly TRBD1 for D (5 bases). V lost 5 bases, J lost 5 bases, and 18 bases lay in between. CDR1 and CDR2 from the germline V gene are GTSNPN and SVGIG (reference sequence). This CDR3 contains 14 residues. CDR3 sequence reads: CAWGPGVWGTEAFF. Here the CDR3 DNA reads TGTGCCTGGGGCCCGGGGGTATGGGGAACTGAAGCTTTCTTT.

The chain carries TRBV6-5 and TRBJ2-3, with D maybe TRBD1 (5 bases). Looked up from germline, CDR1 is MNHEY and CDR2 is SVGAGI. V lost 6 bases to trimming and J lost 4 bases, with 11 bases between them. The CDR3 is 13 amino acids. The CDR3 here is CASSWTRADTQYF. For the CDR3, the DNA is TGTGCCAGCAGCTGGACACGGGCAGATACGCAGTATTTT.

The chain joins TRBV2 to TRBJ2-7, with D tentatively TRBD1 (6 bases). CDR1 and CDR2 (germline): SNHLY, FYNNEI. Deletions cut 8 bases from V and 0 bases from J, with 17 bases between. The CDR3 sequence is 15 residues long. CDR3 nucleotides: TGTGCCAGCCAAGCCAATCAGGGGATCTCCTACGAGCAGTACTTC. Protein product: CASQANQGISYEQYF.

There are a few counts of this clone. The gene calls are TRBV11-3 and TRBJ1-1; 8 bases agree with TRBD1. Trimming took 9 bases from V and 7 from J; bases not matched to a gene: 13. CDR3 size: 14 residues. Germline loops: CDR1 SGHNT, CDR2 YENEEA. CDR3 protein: CASSGQGMRIEAFF. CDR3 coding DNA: TGTGCCAGTTCCGGACAGGGCATGAGGATTGAAGCTTTCTTT. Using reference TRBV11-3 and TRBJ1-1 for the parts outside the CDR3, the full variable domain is EAGVVQSPRYKIIEKKQPVAFWCNPISGHNTLYWYLQNLGQGPELLIRYENEEAVDDSQLPKDRFSAERLKGVDSTLKIQPAELGDSAVYLCASSGQGMRIEAFFGQGTRLTVV.

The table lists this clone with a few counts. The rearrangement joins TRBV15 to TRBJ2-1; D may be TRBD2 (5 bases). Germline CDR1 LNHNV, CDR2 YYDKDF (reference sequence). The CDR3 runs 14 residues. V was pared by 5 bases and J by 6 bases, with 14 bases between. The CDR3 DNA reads TGTGCCACCAGCCGAGGGTCCGCGGCCAATGAGCAGTTCTTC. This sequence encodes CATSRGSAANEQFF.

The CDR3 DNA reads TGCGCCAGCAGCCCAGGGCTGGCCGCGAAGAGCTCCTACGAGCAGTACTTC. Translation: CASSPGLAAKSSYEQYF. The genes are TRBV4-3 and TRBJ2-7, with D perhaps TRBD1 (5 bases). The CDR3 sequence is 17 residues long. Germline CDR1 is LGHNA and CDR2 is YSLEER. Trimming shortened V by 4 bases and J by 0 bases, and 19 bases separated the two germline ends.

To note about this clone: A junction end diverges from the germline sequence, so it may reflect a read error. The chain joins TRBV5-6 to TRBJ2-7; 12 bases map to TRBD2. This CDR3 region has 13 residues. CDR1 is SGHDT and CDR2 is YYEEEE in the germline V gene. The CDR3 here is CASSLTLAGGPSF. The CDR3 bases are TGTGCCAGCAGCTTGACTCTAGCGGGAGGGCCGAGCTTC.

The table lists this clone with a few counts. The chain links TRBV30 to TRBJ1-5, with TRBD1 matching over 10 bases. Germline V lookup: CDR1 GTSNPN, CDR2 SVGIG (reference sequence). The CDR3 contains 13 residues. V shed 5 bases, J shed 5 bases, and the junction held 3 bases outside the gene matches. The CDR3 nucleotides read TGTGCCTGGGCGGACAGGGGGGATCAGCCCCAGCATTTT. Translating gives CAWADRGDQPQHF.

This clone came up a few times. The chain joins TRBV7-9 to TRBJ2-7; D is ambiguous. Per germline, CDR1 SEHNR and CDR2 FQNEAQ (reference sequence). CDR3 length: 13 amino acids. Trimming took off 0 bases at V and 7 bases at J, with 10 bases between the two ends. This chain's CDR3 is CASSLALDREQYF. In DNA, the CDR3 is TGTGCCAGCAGCTTAGCGCTGGACCGAGAGCAGTACTTC.

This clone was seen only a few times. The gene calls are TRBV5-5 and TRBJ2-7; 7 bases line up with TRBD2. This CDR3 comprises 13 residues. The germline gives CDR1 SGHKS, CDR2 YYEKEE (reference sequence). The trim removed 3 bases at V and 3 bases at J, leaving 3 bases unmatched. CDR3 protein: CASSSWTSYEQYF. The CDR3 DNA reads TGTGCCAGCAGCTCCTGGACTAGCTACGAGCAGTACTTC.

The CDR3 here is CASSPGTGAADQPQHF. CDR3 coding DNA: TGTGCCAGCAGCCCGGGGACAGGAGCAGCAGATCAGCCCCAGCATTTT. The V call is TRBV5-6, the J call TRBJ1-5; 8 bases agree with TRBD1. CDR1 and CDR2 from the germline V gene are SGHDT and YYEEEE. The CDR3 runs 16 residues. Trimming took 4 bases from V and 5 from J; bases not matched to a gene: 11.

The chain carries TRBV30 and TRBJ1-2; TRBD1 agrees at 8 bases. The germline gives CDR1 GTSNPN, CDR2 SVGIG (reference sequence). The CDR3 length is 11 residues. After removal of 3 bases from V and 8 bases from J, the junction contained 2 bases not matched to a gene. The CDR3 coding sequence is TGTGCCTGGAGCCGGGACAGGGGCTACACCTTC. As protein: CAWSRDRGYTF.

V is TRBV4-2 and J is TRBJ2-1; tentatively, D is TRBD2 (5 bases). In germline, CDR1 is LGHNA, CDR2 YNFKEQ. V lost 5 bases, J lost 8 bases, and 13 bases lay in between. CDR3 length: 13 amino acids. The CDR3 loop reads CASSSRGVYEQFF. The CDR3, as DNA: TGTGCCAGCAGCTCACGGGGAGTGTATGAGCAGTTCTTC.

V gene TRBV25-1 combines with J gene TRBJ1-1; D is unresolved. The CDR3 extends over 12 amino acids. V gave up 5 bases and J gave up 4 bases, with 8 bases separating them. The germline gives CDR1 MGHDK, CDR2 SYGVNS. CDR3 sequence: CASSQTRTEAFF. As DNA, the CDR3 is TGTGCCAGCAGTCAGACCCGCACTGAAGCTTTCTTT.

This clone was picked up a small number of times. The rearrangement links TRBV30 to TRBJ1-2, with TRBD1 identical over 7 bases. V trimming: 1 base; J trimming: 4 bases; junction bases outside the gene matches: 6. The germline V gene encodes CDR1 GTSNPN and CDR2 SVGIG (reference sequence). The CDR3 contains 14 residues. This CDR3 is CAWSDRWTGYGYTF. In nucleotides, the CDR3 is TGTGCCTGGAGTGATCGCTGGACAGGCTATGGCTACACCTTC.

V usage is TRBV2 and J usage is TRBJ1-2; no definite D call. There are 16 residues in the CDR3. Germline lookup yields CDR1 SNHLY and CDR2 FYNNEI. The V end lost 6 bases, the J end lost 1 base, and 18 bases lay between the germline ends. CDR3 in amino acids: CASSPKWAVINYGYTF. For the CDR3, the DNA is TGTGCCAGCAGCCCAAAATGGGCAGTGATTAACTATGGCTACACCTTC.